This T cell receptor (beta chain) was recorded in a study of cytotoxic CD8 clonotypes in ibrutinib-treated CLL. The overall study: The response samples were taken once patients had been treated for a median of 12 months, range 6 to 36.

CDR1 and CDR2 from the germline V gene are MNHNY and SVGAGI (reference sequence). The CDR3 length is 14 residues. V dropped 7 bases and J dropped 1; count of bases not matched to a gene: 3. Clones were read by immunoSEQ multiplex PCR, and TCRdb kept only the in-frame ones, dropping some. Here the sample spans 250,000 to 350,000 clones, 70% to 80% being singletons. The chain joins TRBV6-6 to TRBJ2-7; 11 positions agree with TRBD2. This TCR was sampled from a human donor with chronic lymphocytic leukemia. Sequenced material: PBMCs, taken at disease progression, from a patient treated with ibrutinib. This CDR3 reads CASKLAGGSYEQYF. The CDR3 nucleotides read TGTGCCAGCAAGCTAGCGGGAGGTTCCTACGAGCAGTACTTC.